This TCR beta chain was sequenced for a study of blood T cell repertoires in COVID-19. The wider study: Samples of COVID-19 (acute and convalescent) were obtained from the United States, Italy and Spain. The analysed material was cDNA or gDNA that came from T cells, B-cell-depleted T cells, or PBMCs.

Original handling: Estimation of nucleated cell counts was performed using reference gene primer amplification. TCRdb's copy holds only in-frame clones and misses some; the assay was immunoSEQ multiplex PCR. From that table come the V and J calls and clone size; the DNA was used to work out D and trimming. The table has hundreds of thousands of clones, 75% to 85% seen once. V trimming: 5 bases; J trimming: 7 bases; junction bases outside the gene matches: 22. The CDR3 loop spans 20 amino acids. The germline V gene has CDR1 SGHVS and CDR2 FNYEAQ. The receptor was derived from a woman between 65 and 79 years old with acute or convalescent COVID-19. The chain joins TRBV7-6 to TRBJ1-4; TRBD1 agrees at 10 bases. The sample comprised peripheral blood. The DNA for the CDR3 is TGTGCCAGCAGCACACAACCTCCCGGGACAGGGGTTATCTACCGTGAAAAACTGTTTTTT. The encoded protein is CASSTQPPGTGVIYREKLFF.